The 17 T cell receptor beta chains given below trace back to one sample, sequenced in a study of T cell repertoires in cytomegalovirus infection. Their cognate antigens are unknown. TCRdb re-analysed the reads in MiXCR, keeping a single row per CDR3 protein. Here the sample spans a few hundred thousand distinct CDR3 sequences, under 35% being singletons. The sample here was cultured PBMCs, taken from culture after CMV antigen stimulation. All receptors derive from a human donor in good health (CMV status not recorded). Some clones in this sample may be carry-over from other donors' samples.

This clonotype was detected a few times. V and J are TRBV19 and TRBJ2-3; D call uncertain. V was cut by 10 bases and J by 0 bases, with 11 bases left in between. This CDR3 comprises 13 residues. Per the germline V gene, CDR1 is LNHDA and CDR2 is SQIVND (reference sequence). The CDR3 DNA follows: TGTGCCACCCAGGATAGGAGCACAGATACGCAGTATTTT. Protein: CATQDRSTDTQYF.

This clonotype was detected a few times. The CDR3 is CASSEGLAGYNEQFF. In DNA form, the CDR3 reads TGTGCCAGCAGCGAGGGACTAGCGGGGTACAATGAGCAGTTCTTC. V is TRBV9 and J is TRBJ2-1; 13 bases map to TRBD2. The junction had 1 base not matched to a gene; V was cut back by 3 bases and J by 4 bases. Looked up from germline, CDR1 is SGDLS and CDR2 is YYNGEE. CDR3 size: 15 residues.

The chain recombines TRBV20-1 with TRBJ1-4, with 8 bases that match TRBD1. Germline CDR1 reads DFQATT; CDR2 reads SNEGSKA (reference sequence). V shed 6 bases and J 8 bases; nucleotides not matched to a gene: 2. CDR3 length: 11 residues. CDR3 in amino acids: CSAGTGEKLFF. As DNA, the CDR3 is TGCAGTGCAGGGACAGGCGAAAAACTGTTTTTT.

The CDR3 region is CSARTSGRENTGELFF. DNA for the CDR3: TGCAGTGCTCGGACTAGCGGGAGGGAAAACACCGGGGAGCTGTTTTTT. The gene calls are TRBV20-1 and TRBJ2-2, with 15 bases aligning to TRBD2. There are 16 residues in the CDR3. The V and J ends lost 5 bases and 2 bases, in that order; junction bases with no gene match: 3. Germline V gives CDR1 DFQATT, CDR2 SNEGSKA (reference sequence).

The J gene is TRBJ1-4, the V gene TRBV5-1; no clear D. The CDR3 is made up of 14 amino acids. Germline values: CDR1 SGHRS, CDR2 YFSETQ. The V end lost 3 bases, the J end lost 3 bases, and 9 bases lay between the germline ends. CDR3 coding DNA: TGCGCCAGCAGCTCGTGGCGGCCTAATGAAAAACTGTTTTTT. Translated: CASSSWRPNEKLFF.

The rearrangement uses TRBV27 and TRBJ1-4, with TRBD1 as a possible D gene (5 bases). CDR3 length: 15 amino acids. Germline CDR1 MNHEY, CDR2 SMNVEV (reference sequence). The ends were cut back, 0 bases at V and 8 bases at J, with 13 bases in the middle. The CDR3 DNA reads TGTGCCAGCAGTTTATCGGGGCATCGGAGCGAAAAACTGTTTTTT. Its protein is CASSLSGHRSEKLFF.

The CDR3 spells CATGAGGSTDTQYF. The CDR3 nucleotides are TGTGCCACCGGAGCGGGAGGGAGCACAGATACGCAGTATTTT. The chain carries TRBV10-3 and TRBJ2-3; TRBD2 matches 10 bases. Germline V gene sequence: CDR1 ENHRY, CDR2 SYGVKD. The CDR3 sequence is 14 residues long. V gave up 10 bases and J gave up 0 bases; unmatched junction bases: 4.

This clonotype was observed many times. This CDR3 is CASSLAGVWGNTIYF. The CDR3 region has the DNA TGTGCCAGCAGTTTAGCCGGGGTATGGGGAAACACCATATATTTT. The V and J genes are TRBV12-3 or TRBV12-4 and TRBJ1-3; D not resolved. There are 15 residues in the CDR3. V was cut by 0 bases and J by 4 bases, with 10 bases left in between.

This clonotype was detected once. The genes are TRBV7-9 and TRBJ1-3; D is possibly TRBD1 (5 bases). V lost 5 bases and J 4 bases, leaving 18 bases between the germline ends. CDR3 length: 16 residues. Germline CDR1 SEHNR, CDR2 FQNEAQ (reference sequence). The CDR3 region is CASSGTRREAGNTIYF. The CDR3 DNA follows: TGTGCCAGCAGCGGTACCCGCAGGGAGGCAGGAAACACCATATATTTT.

There are a few counts of this clonotype. The chain recombines TRBV6-1 with TRBJ1-5; D gene ambiguous. Germline CDR1 and CDR2: MNHNS and SASEGT. The length of the CDR3 is 21 residues. V lost 0 bases, J lost 0 bases, and 24 bases lay in between. The DNA of the CDR3 is TGTGCCAGCAGTGAAGCCGAAGGACTCCCCAGATACCATTATAGCAATCAGCCCCAGCATTTT. Its protein product is CASSEAEGLPRYHYSNQPQHF.

The chain joins TRBV5-4 to TRBJ2-1; TRBD2 might be the D (5 bases). The ends were cut back, 2 bases at V and 1 base at J, with 10 bases in the middle. This CDR3 spans 15 amino acids. Per the germline V gene, CDR1 is SGHNT and CDR2 is YYREEE (reference sequence). The chain's CDR3 is CASSFPGMSYNEQFF. In DNA, the CDR3 is TGTGCCAGCAGCTTTCCCGGGATGTCCTACAATGAGCAGTTCTTC.

The chain carries TRBV6-2 or TRBV6-3 and TRBJ2-2; D is uncertain. Trimming removed 2 bases at V and 1 base at J, with 5 bases between. Germline V gives CDR1 MNHEY, CDR2 SVGEGT. The CDR3 is made up of 14 amino acids. In DNA form, the CDR3 reads TGTGCCAGCAGTTACCCCTGGAACACCGGGGAGCTGTTTTTT. Protein: CASSYPWNTGELFF.

A single count supports this clonotype. The chain combines TRBV6-5 with TRBJ2-3; possible D gene TRBD2, 7 bases. This CDR3 contains 16 residues. Trimming stripped 5 bases from V and 3 bases from J, with 18 bases between. Germline assignment: CDR1 MNHEY and CDR2 SVGAGI. The CDR3 coding sequence is TGTGCCAGCAGTAAGCGGGACGTCCAGGGGACAGATACGCAGTATTTT. Its protein product is CASSKRDVQGTDTQYF.

The chain uses TRBV7-2 and TRBJ2-2, with D perhaps matching TRBD2 (6 bases). CDR3 length: 15 residues. CDR1 and CDR2 from the germline V gene are SGHTA and FQGNSA. V lost 4 bases and J lost 2, with 11 bases in between. In nucleotides, the CDR3 is TGTGCCAGCAGCTCCCGACTAGGTAACACCGGGGAGCTGTTTTTT. It is translated as CASSSRLGNTGELFF.

The gene calls are TRBV19 and TRBJ1-2; a possible D gene is TRBD1 (6 bases). The CDR3 runs to 16 residues. Trimming stripped 6 bases from V and 5 bases from J, with 22 bases between. The germline gives CDR1 LNHDA, CDR2 SQIVND (reference sequence). CDR3 amino acids: CASSPVLGAQSYGYTF. The CDR3 region has the DNA TGTGCCAGTAGCCCCGTTCTGGGGGCGCAATCATATGGCTACACCTTC.

The chain couples TRBV19 to TRBJ1-5; a weak D match, TRBD1 (5 bases). Per the germline V gene, CDR1 is LNHDA and CDR2 is SQIVND (reference sequence). V dropped 4 bases and J dropped 5 bases, with 9 bases sitting between them. There are 13 residues in the CDR3. The CDR3 is CASSTGMDQPQHF. The CDR3 DNA is TGTGCCAGTAGTACAGGGATGGATCAGCCCCAGCATTTT.

This clonotype was detected many times. CDR3 sequence (DNA): TGTGCCAGCAGCCCACAGGGTTTTGTCGAAGAAAAACTGTTTTTT. It yields the protein CASSPQGFVEEKLFF. V usage is TRBV7-6 and J usage is TRBJ1-4; D perhaps matches TRBD1 (6 bases). This CDR3 contains 15 residues. Germline V gives CDR1 SGHVS, CDR2 FNYEAQ. The V end was cut by 5 bases, the J end by 8 bases, with 18 bases between.